The rows below give T cell receptor beta chains drawn from one sample of a study of Ad26.COV2.S vaccination and SARS-CoV-2 variants. Repertoires were generated with immunoSEQ multiplex PCR, while TCRdb's copy carries only in-frame clones and drops some. This sample has 350,000 to 600,000 clones, with about 89% found just once. This sample comprised peripheral blood, obtained in a trial of Ad26.COV2.S vaccine versus placebo. These receptors were obtained from a person between 18 and 65 years old who received the Ad26.COV2.S COVID-19 vaccine or a placebo. Both conserved end residues are trimmed from each CDR3.

v_gene: TRBV6-5; j_gene: TRBJ2-7; CDR3aa: ASSYSRGAVHEQY
v_gene: TRBV18; j_gene: TRBJ2-7; CDR3aa: ASSPLRREEQY
v_gene: TRBV25-1; j_gene: TRBJ2-7; CDR3aa: ASSENGRGLEQY
v_gene: TRBV5-1; j_gene: TRBJ1-1; CDR3aa: ASSSTGPNTEAF
v_gene: TRBV4-1; j_gene: TRBJ1-5; CDR3aa: ASSQDPGRRGNQPQH
v_gene: TRBV7-9; j_gene: TRBJ1-2; CDR3aa: ASSLAVDRMGYT
v_gene: TRBV28; j_gene: TRBJ2-1; CDR3aa: ASSWGRIADYNEQF
v_gene: TRBV6-2/TRBV6-3; j_gene: TRBJ2-6; CDR3aa: ASSLFGVGANVLT
v_gene: TRBV7-2; j_gene: TRBJ1-1; CDR3aa: ASRRAGSSTEAF
v_gene: TRBV19; j_gene: TRBJ1-2; CDR3aa: ASKGLLGYGYT
v_gene: TRBV7-2; j_gene: TRBJ1-3; CDR3aa: ASSPRQGWSGNTIY